This TCR beta chain was sequenced for a study of blood T cell repertoires in COVID-19. Overall study context: Samples representing acute and convalescent COVID-19 were sourced from the United States, Italy and Spain.

As handled by the study authors: Reference gene primer amplification yielded estimated nucleated cell counts. TCRdb keeps only in-frame clones here, not all; method: immunoSEQ multiplex PCR. The V and J calls and clone size were taken over from that table, and D and trimming were inferred from the DNA. The repertoire includes about 35,000 clones, roughly 90% of them detected once, and approximately 2.3% sits in the top ten. CDR1 and CDR2 from the germline V gene are LNHNV and YYDKDF (reference sequence). The CDR3 is made up of 17 amino acids. Trimming took 0 bases from V and 0 from J, leaving 12 bases between them.

This chain uses TRBV15 with TRBJ1-5; tentative D call: TRBD1 (6 bases). The material sequenced was peripheral blood. The TCR comes from a man aged 45 to 65 with active COVID-19. In nucleotides, the CDR3 is TGTGCCACCAGCAGAGATCAGGCAGGGGATAGCAATCAGCCCCAGCATTTT. Encoded protein: CATSRDQAGDSNQPQHF.